This is a list of T cell receptor beta chains from one sample in a study of blood T cell repertoires in COVID-19. Sequenced by immunoSEQ multiplex PCR; TCRdb stores in-frame clones only, minus some. This sample has fewer than 250,000 clones, with 84% found just once. The sample consisted of PBMCs or T cells enriched from blood (not recorded which). These receptors were collected from a man aged 55-75 years who had recovered from COVID-19. Both conserved end residues are part of each CDR3. D genes are given only for firm matches. Not all rows give a size; the values are once, few, many and, for expanded clones, a class.

V	D	J	size	DNA	CDR3
TRBV19	NA	TRBJ2-7	NA	TGTGCCAGTAGTATGACGGGTTGGGAGCAGTACTTC	CASSMTGWEQYF
TRBV7-8	TRBD1	TRBJ1-5	few	TGTGCCAGCAGCTTAGAGGACAGGGGTTGGAATCAGCCCCAGCATTTT	CASSLEDRGWNQPQHF
TRBV19	TRBD1	TRBJ1-5	NA	TGTGCCAGTAGTACGGGACAGGGGTATCAGCCCCAGCATTTT	CASSTGQGYQPQHF
TRBV6-2/TRBV6-3	TRBD2	TRBJ2-2	once	TGTGCCAGCAGTTACCAGCGGGGGGGCCTTTCGGTGCCCGGGGAGCTGTTTTTT	CASSYQRGGLSVPGELFF
TRBV29-1	NA	TRBJ2-2	NA	TGCAGCGCCGGACAGTTTGGAGGCACCGGGGAGCTGTTTTTT	CSAGQFGGTGELFF
TRBV2	TRBD2	TRBJ2-3	NA	TGTGCCAGCAGTGAACTAGCGGGGGCCCTCACAGATACGCAGTATTTT	CASSELAGALTDTQYF
TRBV7-2	NA	TRBJ2-1	NA	TGTGCCAGCAGCTTAAATGGCCCTCTAGGGGGGGGGCTCTTGTTCTTC	CASSLNGPLGGGLLFF
TRBV30	NA	TRBJ2-1	NA	TGTGCCTGGAGTTTGGGTAGCGATGAGCAGTTCTTC	CAWSLGSDEQFF
TRBV6-5	NA	TRBJ1-2	NA	TGTGCCAGCAGGACCGAGAGGATGTCTAATAGAGGCTACACCTTC	CASRTERMSNRGYTF
TRBV5-1	TRBD1	TRBJ2-2	NA	TGCGCCAGCAGCTCCGGGACAGGTGGGGTGAACACCGGGGAGCTGTTTTTT	CASSSGTGGVNTGELFF
TRBV5-5	TRBD1	TRBJ1-6	NA	TGTGCCAGCAGCTCGACAGGGAATTCACCCCTCCACTTT	CASSSTGNSPLHF
TRBV18	TRBD2	TRBJ2-1	NA	TGTGCCATCCCGACTAGCGGGGCGGGGAATGAGCAGTTCTTC	CAIPTSGAGNEQFF
TRBV4-3	TRBD1	TRBJ2-2	NA	TGCGCCAGCAGCCAAGATTTGGGACAGGGCTCGAACACCGGGGAGCTGTTTTTT	CASSQDLGQGSNTGELFF
TRBV11-3	TRBD2	TRBJ2-3	NA	TGTGCCAGCAGCTTAGGGCTAGCGGGGGGGTCCACAGATACGCAGTATTTT	CASSLGLAGGSTDTQYF
TRBV6-1	NA	TRBJ1-2	NA	TGTGCCAGCAGTGACGGTCTAATGATAGCTAACTATGGCTACACCTTC	CASSDGLMIANYGYTF
TRBV4-3	NA	TRBJ1-1	once	TGCGCCAGCAGCCAAGACCTTTGGGGGGGGGAGAACACTGAAGCTTTCTTT	CASSQDLWGGENTEAFF
TRBV28	NA	TRBJ1-1	once	TGTGCCAGCAGCACTCCAGGGGTTGGGAACACTGAAGCTTTCTTT	CASSTPGVGNTEAFF
TRBV12-3/TRBV12-4	NA	TRBJ2-5	once	TGTGCCAGCAGTTTCGGGTCGCAGACCCAGTACTTC	CASSFGSQTQYF
TRBV5-6	TRBD1	TRBJ2-5	once	TGTGCCAGCAGCTTTACGGGACAGGGGTTCTCAGAGACCCAGTACTTC	CASSFTGQGFSETQYF
TRBV6-5	NA	TRBJ1-1	once	TGTGCCAGCAGTTACTATGGGGGCGCGAGCACTGAAGCTTTCTTT	CASSYYGGASTEAFF
TRBV7-9	NA	TRBJ1-5	many	TGTGCCAGCAGCCAAGCGACAGGAGATCAGCCCCAGCATTTT	CASSQATGDQPQHF
TRBV4-2	TRBD2	TRBJ2-5	NA	TGTGCCAGCAGCCAAGGGGATAGCGGGGGGGCTCTTGAGACCCAGTACTTC	CASSQGDSGGALETQYF
TRBV11-2	TRBD2	TRBJ2-2	NA	TGTGCCAGCAGCCGGTTGCCGGGACTAGTCACCGGGGAGCTGTTTTTT	CASSRLPGLVTGELFF
TRBV19	TRBD1	TRBJ2-3	NA	TGTGCCAGCAGGGGGCTAGGGGTATCAGATACGCAGTATTTT	CASRGLGVSDTQYF
TRBV19	TRBD1	TRBJ1-5	NA	TGTGCCAGTAGTGCGTGGACAGGGAAGGCTGAGCCCCAGCATTTT	CASSAWTGKAEPQHF
TRBV6-2/TRBV6-3	NA	TRBJ1-4	NA	TGTGCCAGCAGTTACCAAGCTTCAACTAATGAAAAACTGTTTTTT	CASSYQASTNEKLFF
TRBV7-2	NA	TRBJ2-7	NA	TGTGCCAGCAGCTTAGGGGGCGGGGCGGTAGGGACCTACGAGCAGTACTTC	CASSLGGGAVGTYEQYF
TRBV4-1	TRBD2	TRBJ2-1	NA	TGCGCCAGCAGCCCCGGTGGTAGCGGGGGGTCTAGCTCCTACAATGAGCAGTTCTTC	CASSPGGSGGSSSYNEQFF
TRBV9	TRBD1	TRBJ2-7	few	TGTGCCAGCAGCGATCGTCCCGGGACAGACCTTTACGAGCAGTACTTC	CASSDRPGTDLYEQYF
TRBV7-3	TRBD1	TRBJ1-2	NA	TGTGCCAGCAGCCCTCAAGGGGGCTCGGGTGGCTACACCTTC	CASSPQGGSGGYTF
TRBV19	NA	TRBJ1-5	NA	TGTGCCAGTAGTCCCTCTGGCGGAGTTAGCAATCAGCCCCAGCATTTT	CASSPSGGVSNQPQHF
TRBV9	NA	TRBJ1-1	once	TGTGCCAGCAGCGTAGCTTTAAGAGGGGAAGCTTTCTTT	CASSVALRGEAFF